This TCR beta chain was sequenced in a study of blood T cell repertoires in COVID-19. Turning to the study itself: Samples taken during acute and convalescent COVID-19 were collected in the United States, Italy and Spain. Sources were T cells, B-cell-depleted T cells, or PBMCs; the material itself was cDNA or gDNA.

Germline CDR1 and CDR2: SGHAT and FQDESV (reference sequence). This CDR3 contains 15 residues. Between the trimmed V and J ends, which lost 3 bases and 5 bases, there was a span of 15 bases. The data were produced by immunoSEQ multiplex PCR, yet TCRdb's version contains in-frame clones alone and is incomplete. The data show over 400,000 clones, just over 85% seen once. V gene TRBV11-1 combines with J gene TRBJ2-3; D possibly corresponds to TRBD2 (7 bases). Input material: peripheral blood. The TCR comes from a young woman with active or convalescent COVID-19. The CDR3 protein is CASSLARGRGDTQYF. The CDR3 DNA reads TGTGCCAGCAGCTTGGCGCGGGGGCGCGGAGATACGCAGTATTTT.